These T cell receptor beta chains were read from a single sample in a study of shared clonotypes between healthy human individuals. Clones were sequenced by immunoSEQ multiplex PCR, and TCRdb holds only the in-frame ones, with some missing. The sample consists of over a million clones, roughly 96% of them appearing once. Material for sequencing was naive CD4+ T cells sorted from blood. The receptors stem from a man aged 25 to 40 in good health. The CDR3 runs from the conserved cysteine through the conserved F or W. Fields, in order: J gene, clone size, V gene, CDR3 protein. Not every row has a clone size; where given, it reads once, few, many or a size class.

>TRBJ2-5|NA|TRBV4-2
CASSHTLAAESETQYF
>TRBJ2-7|NA|TRBV28
CASSFSSTYEQYF
>TRBJ1-1|NA|TRBV6-5
CASSRPGTGNTEAFF
>TRBJ1-2|NA|TRBV15
CATSREGTVTYGYTF
>TRBJ2-3|NA|TRBV5-1
CASSLGYMGDTQYF
>TRBJ1-4|NA|TRBV7-9
CASSLRQGSATNEKLFF
>TRBJ2-5|NA|TRBV6-1
CASRSGVQTQYF
>TRBJ2-5|NA|TRBV2
CASSAGAPYQETQYF
>TRBJ2-7|NA|TRBV4-3
CASSQDLRGTQSYEQYF
>TRBJ2-6|NA|TRBV27
CASSLISGPSGANVLTF
>TRBJ2-1|NA|TRBV10-3
CAISALLKAQGIDEQFF
>TRBJ2-7|NA|TRBV29-1
CSVESPKSFRYF
>TRBJ2-1|NA|TRBV7-3
CASSSDQSSYNEQFF
>TRBJ2-5|NA|TRBV7-8
CASSLGGVETQYF
>TRBJ1-2|NA|TRBV19
CASSIEPWEYGYTF
>TRBJ2-7|NA|TRBV5-1
CASSLRGRTSGVSYEQYF
>TRBJ2-7|once|TRBV10-1
CASSETLDRVGGYEQYF
>TRBJ2-4|NA|TRBV28
CASSSGQGGLKNIQYF
>TRBJ2-2|NA|TRBV10-3
CAINSLGRTGELFF
>TRBJ2-7|NA|TRBV7-8
CASSRQTGGEQYF
>TRBJ2-1|NA|TRBV5-6
CASSLAPGQGANNEQFF
>TRBJ2-7|NA|TRBV29-1
CSVDTGAYEQYF
>TRBJ2-3|NA|TRBV4-3
CASSQDIGSTDTQYF
>TRBJ1-1|NA|TRBV7-9
CASSQQTPQAFF
>TRBJ1-1|NA|TRBV5-1
CASSLDNLAFTEAFF
>TRBJ1-2|NA|TRBV29-1
CSAAGDDGYTF
>TRBJ2-3|NA|TRBV27
CASSVVSSDTQYF
>TRBJ2-2|NA|TRBV7-9
CASSPGEGRNTGELFF
>TRBJ2-1|NA|TRBV5-1
CASSLDSGTLREQFF
>TRBJ1-2|NA|TRBV18
CASSPGQANYGYTF
>TRBJ2-7|NA|TRBV5-1
CASSSGLAGGPLTYEQYF
>TRBJ1-4|NA|TRBV5-1
CASSLDRPGEKLFF
>TRBJ2-1|NA|TRBV11-3
CASSLDRVSSDEQFF
>TRBJ2-1|NA|TRBV7-2
CASSVMAGAGYNEQFF
>TRBJ2-5|NA|TRBV5-1
CASSLVGTGGSQETQYF
>TRBJ2-7|NA|TRBV6-5
CASSNQGRSYEQYF
>TRBJ2-1|NA|TRBV7-8
CASSLGGARSYNEQFF
>TRBJ2-2|NA|TRBV27
CASTLTGNTGELFF
>TRBJ1-5|NA|TRBV29-1
CSVAMGRDGQPQHF
>TRBJ2-7|NA|TRBV18
CASSPQEVTHEQYF
>TRBJ1-2|NA|TRBV27
CASRSFYGYTF